This T cell receptor beta chain was recovered during a study of CD8 T cells in ankylosing spondylitis. Findings of the study overall: Made up of several highly homologous variants, a TCR beta motif appeared characteristic of ankylosing spondylitis blood.

Each CDR3 protein is one row after TCRdb ran MiXCR on the 5' RACE reads. In the table there are some 840,000 distinct CDR3 sequences, about 12% of which are singletons. About this clonotype: No antigen is known for it.

This TCR was sampled from a male donor with ankylosing spondylitis. Sample: blood, either unsorted or a sorted T cell fraction (not recorded which).

CDR3 amino acids: CSARGGQGVYNQPQHF. CDR3 sequence (DNA): TGCAGTGCTAGAGGGGGGCAGGGGGTGTACAATCAGCCCCAGCATTTT. The chain uses TRBV20-1 and TRBJ1-5, with 7 bases matching TRBD1. This CDR3 contains 16 residues. Per germline, CDR1 DFQATT and CDR2 SNEGSKA (reference sequence). Trimming removed 1 base from V and 3 bases from J; junction bases left unmatched: 9.